This T cell receptor (beta chain) was identified in a study of T cell responses to AZD1222 COVID-19 vaccine. On this clone itself: Antigen: not known.

This CDR3 comprises 13 residues. Germline V gene sequence: CDR1 SGHTS, CDR2 YDEGEE. V lost 4 bases, J lost 7 bases, and 5 bases stayed unmatched. Study findings and constraints: Dominant at 160-218 and 743-854, vaccine-associated CD4 TCRs also spanned spike. Only 5 or 6 people who got AZD1222 tested seropositive at baseline. Clonal diversity was possibly underestimated, and the donors were mostly white British, with more females.

The table came from immunoSEQ multiplex PCR; TCRdb's copy has only in-frame clones and leaves some out. The table shows 130,000 to 150,000 clones, with 85% to 95% occurring only once. This receptor was obtained from an adult who had recovered from COVID-19. The starting material was peripheral blood, obtained after recovery from COVID-19. This chain links TRBV5-8 with TRBJ1-5; 7 nucleotides align to TRBD1. The CDR3 region has the DNA TGTGCCAGCAGCCTGGACAGGAGACAGCCCCAGCATTTT. Amino acids: CASSLDRRQPQHF. Combining the CDR3 with reference TRBV5-8 and TRBJ1-5 gives the whole variable domain EAGVTQSPTHLIKTRGQQATLRCSPISGHTSVYWYQQALGLGLQFLLWYDEGEERNRGNFPPRFSGRQFPNYSSELNVNALELEDSALYLCASSLDRRQPQHFGDGTRLSIL.